This TCR beta chain stems from a study of shared clonotypes between healthy human individuals. Findings and caveats of the study: Represented genetic and exposure-history diversity was restricted by having few donors.

As processed by the authors: Junction-only sequences without quality scores came from ImmunoSEQ, so filtering differed. TCRdb's copy holds only in-frame clones and misses some; the assay was immunoSEQ multiplex PCR. V, J and clone size are those of that table, while D and trimming were read from the DNA. The sample has approximately 500,000 clones, around 73% seen once. Germline assignment: CDR1 MGHRA and CDR2 YSYEKL. The CDR3 consists of 17 residues. Trimming cost V 0 bases and J 4 bases; bases outside gene matches: 3. About this clone itself: Its antigen remains unknown.

Material: PBMCs. V usage is TRBV4-1 and J usage is TRBJ2-3, with 14 bases that match TRBD2. The sequence derives from a woman in her thirties or forties in good health. Some clones in this sample may be carry-over from other donors' samples. Here the CDR3 DNA reads TGCGCCAGCAGCCAAGAAGGACTAGCGGGAGGATCAGATACGCAGTATTTT. Its translation is CASSQEGLAGGSDTQYF.